One sample yielded the 19 T cell receptor beta chains listed below, sequenced in a study of PD-1 blockade in mismatch repair-deficient tumors. Only in-frame clones appear in the TCRdb table, and some are missing; sequencing was by immunoSEQ multiplex PCR. The table has roughly 120,000 clones, 88% seen once. The specimen comprised peripheral blood, sampled about 17 months after starting pembrolizumab. The receptor set was obtained from an adult with mismatch repair-deficient cancer.

The chain is built from TRBV4-1 and TRBJ2-6, with 7 nucleotides matching TRBD2. V shed 0 bases, J shed 2 bases, and the junction held 7 bases outside the gene matches. This CDR3 is built from 18 residues. Looked up from germline, CDR1 is MGHRA and CDR2 is YSYEKL. CDR3 sequence reads: CASSQEDLAATGANVLTF. The DNA of the CDR3 is TGCGCCAGCAGCCAAGAAGATCTAGCGGCCACTGGGGCCAACGTCCTGACTTTC.

V is TRBV5-6 and J is TRBJ2-3; possibly TRBD2 for D (6 bases). This CDR3 spans 15 amino acids. Germline loops: CDR1 SGHDT, CDR2 YYEEEE. V was trimmed by 4 bases and J by 0 bases, leaving 12 bases between them. The CDR3 here is CASSPLGTSTDTQYF. In DNA, the CDR3 is TGTGCCAGCAGCCCTCTGGGGACTAGCACAGATACGCAGTATTTT.

This clone has a single count. CDR3 residues: CASKDRVYGSEYF. Written as DNA, the CDR3 is TGTGCCAGCAAGGACAGGGTCTATGGGTCGGAGTACTTC. V is TRBV14 and J is TRBJ2-5; 8 bases line up with TRBD1. The CDR3 is 13 amino acids. CDR1 and CDR2 from the germline V gene are SGHDN and FVKESK. Losses at the gene ends were 7 bases for V and 12 bases for J; bases not matched to a gene: 13.

The chain couples TRBV28 to TRBJ2-1; 11 bases agree with TRBD2. The CDR3 length is 15 residues. With 7 bases clipped from V and 3 bases from J, the junction kept 5 bases outside the gene matches. Germline CDR1 MDHEN, CDR2 SYDVKM. The CDR3 spells CASTVLAGDYNEQFF. The CDR3 DNA is TGTGCCAGCACCGTACTAGCGGGGGACTACAATGAGCAGTTCTTC.

The chain has TRBV4-3 and TRBJ2-7, with D possibly TRBD1 on 6 matching bases. CDR3 length equals 15 residues. Looked up from germline, CDR1 is LGHNA and CDR2 is YSLEER. V lost 2 bases, J lost 5 bases, and 16 bases lay in between. The CDR3 reads CASSQISRGFHEQYF. DNA for the CDR3: TGCGCCAGCAGCCAAATCAGCAGGGGTTTCCACGAGCAGTACTTC.

The chain recombines TRBV10-2 with TRBJ1-3, with a tentative D call TRBD1 (5 bases). V shed 8 bases and J shed 4 bases, with 27 bases lying between them. The germline CDR1 and CDR2 sequences are WSHSY and SAAADI. This CDR3 contains 18 residues. The CDR3 bases are TGCGCCAGCGGACCCGCCCGAGGGGAGAGAGCATTCGGAAACACCATATATTTT. Protein product: CASGPARGERAFGNTIYF.

The chain carries TRBV18 and TRBJ1-1, with TRBD1 matching over 11 bases. The CDR3 covers 18 residues. With 3 bases clipped from V and 4 bases from J, the junction kept 13 bases outside the gene matches. Germline loops: CDR1 KGHSH, CDR2 LQKENI. CDR3 sequence (DNA): TGTGCCAGCTCACCTCTACTACGGACAGGGGGCTGGATCACTGAAGCTTTCTTT. It codes for CASSPLLRTGGWITEAFF.

V and J are TRBV4-3 and TRBJ2-6, with TRBD1 matching 7 bases. The CDR3 runs 18 residues. Unmatched junction bases numbered 7, after V lost 2 bases and J lost 0 bases. Germline lookup yields CDR1 LGHNA and CDR2 YSLEER. The CDR3 nucleotides are TGCGCCAGCAGCCAACGGGACAGCCATTTCTCTGGGGCCAACGTCCTGACTTTC. As protein: CASSQRDSHFSGANVLTF.

The J gene is TRBJ2-5, the V gene TRBV29-1, with TRBD1 as a possible D gene (5 bases). Germline CDR1 SQVTM, CDR2 ANQGSEA. The length of the CDR3 is 16 residues. V was cut by 0 bases and J by 1 base, with 15 bases left in between. The CDR3 sequence is CSVEDFDSSSQETQYF. CDR3 nucleotide sequence: TGCAGCGTTGAAGATTTTGACAGTTCGAGCCAAGAGACCCAGTACTTC.

The chain's CDR3 is CASSRPSGDTQYF. As DNA, the CDR3 is TGTGCCAGCAGCCGACCCAGTGGGGATACGCAGTATTTT. This chain links TRBV11-2 with TRBJ2-3; D not resolved. The CDR3 spans 13 residues. The germline V gene has CDR1 SGHAT and CDR2 FQNNGV. The V end was cut by 5 bases, the J end by 6 bases, with 12 bases between.

The chain is built from TRBV5-1 and TRBJ2-7; D is unresolved. The CDR3 length is 16 residues. Germline loops: CDR1 SGHRS, CDR2 YFSETQ. Deletions cut 4 bases from V and 0 bases from J, with 17 bases between. DNA of the CDR3: TGCGCCAGCAGCCCTGCACTCCTCAGACCCTCCTACGAGCAGTACTTC. Translated: CASSPALLRPSYEQYF. Complete variable domain (other parts from reference TRBV5-1 and TRBJ2-7): KAGVTQTPRYLIKTRGQQVTLSCSPISGHRSVSWYQQTPGQGLQFLFEYFSETQRNKGNFPGRFSGRQFSNSRSEMNVSTLELGDSALYLCASSPALLRPSYEQYFGPGTRLTVT.

The chain is built from TRBV9 and TRBJ2-7, with D possibly being TRBD2 (5 bases). Germline V gene data show CDR1 as SGDLS and CDR2 as YYNGEE. The CDR3 is 18 amino acids. Trimming cost V 0 bases and J 2 bases, with 21 bases left between them. The CDR3 region has the DNA TGTGCCAGCAGCGTAGTTCCGCGCGGGCCCCTAATAACCTACGAGCAGTACTTC. This codes for CASSVVPRGPLITYEQYF.

The gene calls are TRBV7-6 and TRBJ2-2; possible D gene TRBD1, 7 bases. The germline V gene encodes CDR1 SGHVS and CDR2 FNYEAQ. The CDR3 has 17 residues. Trimming cost V 2 bases and J 5 bases, with 18 bases left between them. The CDR3 reads CASSLPSETGRTGELFF. CDR3 nucleotides: TGTGCCAGCAGCTTACCGTCCGAGACAGGGAGGACCGGGGAGCTGTTTTTT.

The chain links TRBV4-1 to TRBJ2-5, with D unresolved. TRBJ2-7 matches the DNA end more closely, so the J call is doubtful. The CDR3 has 14 residues. The germline gives CDR1 MGHRA, CDR2 YSYEKL. The CDR3 loop is CASSQVPSTYEQYF. The CDR3 DNA reads as TGCGCCAGCAGCCAAGTCCCTTCCACCTACGAGCAGTACTTC.

This chain uses TRBV5-1 with TRBJ2-4; possibly TRBD1 for D (5 bases). Germline V CDR1 and CDR2: SGHRS, YFSETQ. This CDR3 spans 13 amino acids. V lost 4 bases and J 7 bases, leaving 12 bases between the germline ends. DNA for the CDR3: TGCGCCAGCAGCCCGTCAGGGCTCAACATTCAGTACTTC. As protein: CASSPSGLNIQYF.

The table lists this clone with a few counts. This chain joins TRBV7-9 and TRBJ2-2; the match to TRBD2 covers 8 bases. Trimming cost V 11 bases and J 4 bases; bases outside gene matches: 6. Germline V CDR1 and CDR2: SEHNR, FQNEAQ (reference sequence). This CDR3 has 13 amino acids. For the CDR3, the DNA is TGTGCCGGTAGCGGGACCTCCACCGGGGAGCTGTTTTTT. This gives the protein CAGSGTSTGELFF. The variable domain in full, with the rest retrieved from reference TRBV7-9 and TRBJ2-2, is DTGVSQNPRHKITKRGQNVTFRCDPISEHNRLYWYRQTLGQGPEFLTYFQNEAQLEKSRLLSDRFSAERPKGSFSTLEIQRTEQGDSAMYLCAGSGTSTGELFFGEGSRLTVL.

The gene calls are TRBV7-9 and TRBJ2-1, with D possibly matching TRBD2 (6 bases). Germline V gene data show CDR1 as SEHNR and CDR2 as FQNEAQ (reference sequence). The CDR3 length is 17 residues. The V gene lost 3 bases and the J gene lost 5 bases, with 20 bases spanning the gap. For the CDR3, the DNA is TGTGCCAGCAGCTTTCGAGGCCGGGAGTCATCCGACAATGAGCAGTTCTTC. Its protein is CASSFRGRESSDNEQFF. The full variable domain, its missing parts supplied by reference TRBV7-9 and TRBJ2-1, is DTGVSQNPRHKITKRGQNVTFRCDPISEHNRLYWYRQTLGQGPEFLTYFQNEAQLEKSRLLSDRFSAERPKGSFSTLEIQRTEQGDSAMYLCASSFRGRESSDNEQFFGPGTRLTVL.

CDR3 bases: TGTGCCACCAAACCCGACAGGGCGTTTGAGACCCAGTACTTC. Translation gives CATKPDRAFETQYF. This chain uses TRBV28 with TRBJ2-5; TRBD1 matches at 7 bases. Germline values: CDR1 MDHEN, CDR2 SYDVKM. The V gene end was trimmed by 10 bases and the J gene end by 5 bases; junction bases not matched to a gene: 13. The CDR3 is made up of 14 amino acids.

The gene calls are TRBV11-3 and TRBJ2-6; maybe TRBD2 (6 bases). Trimming shortened V by 2 bases and J by 0 bases, and 8 bases separated the two germline ends. This CDR3 has 16 amino acids. Germline-derived CDR1 and CDR2 are SGHNT and YENEEA. CDR3 bases: TGTGCCAGCAGCTTACGGGGGACCTCTGGGGCCAACGTCCTGACTTTC. It yields the protein CASSLRGTSGANVLTF.